This T cell receptor (beta chain) derives from a study of cytomegalovirus exposure and HLA in healthy donors. PCR primers comprised 60 Vbeta and 13 Jbeta primers. Some clones are missing from TCRdb's copy, which holds only in-frame ones; the method was immunoSEQ multiplex PCR. The sample has 70,000 to 100,000 clones. In the case of this clone: What it binds is unknown.

The V gene's germline CDR1 is SQVTM and CDR2 ANQGSEA. This CDR3 is 10 amino acids long. V was pared by 7 bases and J by 6 bases, with 9 bases between. Overall study findings and caveats: The authors excluded some V segments, including TRBV6-2 and TRBV6-3, as indistinguishable. Earlier analysis looked at TCR beta V segments, and most were productive about 90% or about 30% of the time.

The chain uses TRBV29-1 and TRBJ1-2; D ambiguous. This TCR was recovered from a man between 18 and 35 years old in good health and CMV-seropositive. The source material was PBMCs. The CDR3 here is CSAPGDGYTF. The DNA of the CDR3 is TGCAGCGCCCCCGGGGATGGCTACACCTTC.